Listed here are 22 T cell receptor beta chains from one sample, sequenced in a study of blood T cell repertoires in COVID-19. Clones were sequenced by immunoSEQ multiplex PCR, and TCRdb holds only the in-frame ones, with some missing. The sample holds roughly 130,000 clones; almost 85% are singletons and the top ten take roughly 3.5%. Sequencing input: PBMCs or T cells enriched from blood (not recorded which). The receptors stem from a woman aged 45-59 years with acute COVID-19.

CDR3 coding DNA: TGTGCCAGCATGGGGCTAGCGGAGACCGGGGAGCTGTTTTTT. This translates into CASMGLAETGELFF. The V call is TRBV27, the J call TRBJ2-2, with TRBD2 identical over 7 bases. Germline-derived CDR1 and CDR2 are MNHEY and SMNVEV (reference sequence). The CDR3 runs 14 residues. V lost 7 bases to trimming and J lost 5 bases; unmatched junction nucleotides: 7.

The chain carries TRBV7-9 and TRBJ1-1; tentative D call: TRBD1 (5 bases). V was trimmed by 5 bases and J by 5 bases, leaving 15 bases between them. The CDR3 loop spans 14 amino acids. In germline, CDR1 is SEHNR, CDR2 FQNEAQ (reference sequence). The DNA of the CDR3 is TGTGCCAGCAGCCCTACGAGCAGGGAAACTGAAGCTTTCTTT. The encoded protein is CASSPTSRETEAFF.

The rearrangement links TRBV2 to TRBJ1-5, with 7 nucleotides matching TRBD1. With 5 bases clipped from V and 8 bases from J, the junction kept 6 bases outside the gene matches. In germline, CDR1 is SNHLY, CDR2 FYNNEI. This CDR3 spans 13 amino acids. DNA for the CDR3: TGTGCCAGCAGTTTAGACAGGGTTGAGCCCCAGCATTTT. Translated, it gives CASSLDRVEPQHF. The whole variable domain, remainder taken from reference TRBV2 and TRBJ1-5, is EPEVTQTPSHQVTQMGQEVILRCVPISNHLYFYWYRQILGQKVEFLVSFYNNEISEKSEIFDDQFSVERPDGSNFTLKIRSTKLEDSAMYFCASSLDRVEPQHFGDGTRLSIL.

This chain uses TRBV4-3 with TRBJ1-2; 11 bases agree with TRBD1. V lost 1 base and J lost 8; bases outside the gene matches: 6. This CDR3 spans 15 amino acids. Germline-derived CDR1 and CDR2 are LGHNA and YSLEER. CDR3 in amino acids: CASSQGDRGYEGYTF. CDR3 DNA: TGCGCCAGCAGCCAAGGGGACAGGGGGTACGAAGGCTACACCTTC.

The chain joins TRBV7-9 to TRBJ2-5; unclear D gene. Looked up from germline, CDR1 is SEHNR and CDR2 is FQNEAQ (reference sequence). The V and J ends lost 3 bases and 4 bases respectively, with 9 bases between them. This CDR3 spans 13 amino acids. The DNA for the CDR3 is TGTGCCAGCAGCTTCGGGTCGGGAGAGACCCAGTACTTC. Amino acids: CASSFGSGETQYF.

This clone was seen only once. The chain is built from TRBV24-1 and TRBJ1-2, with TRBD1 matching over 7 bases. The CDR3 is 17 residues long. Germline V lookup: CDR1 KGHDR, CDR2 SFDVKD. V lost 2 bases to trimming and J lost 4 bases; unmatched junction nucleotides: 12. The CDR3 coding sequence is TGTGCCACCAGTGATTCGGTTACGGCAGGGGGTACCTATGGCTACACCTTC. It codes for CATSDSVTAGGTYGYTF.

In its sample, this clone was seen many times. The chain joins TRBV5-1 to TRBJ2-2, with D possibly being TRBD1 (5 bases). Germline V lookup: CDR1 SGHRS, CDR2 YFSETQ. Deletions cut 1 base from V and 0 bases from J, with 7 bases between. The CDR3 length is 15 residues. CDR3 coding DNA: TGCGCCAGCAGCTTGCCGACAGCGAACACCGGGGAGCTGTTTTTT. This sequence encodes CASSLPTANTGELFF.

The chain employs TRBV2 and TRBJ1-5; D gene uncertain. CDR3 length: 14 residues. The germline CDR1 and CDR2 sequences are SNHLY and FYNNEI. Trimming removed 7 bases at V and 5 bases at J, with 15 bases between. This chain's CDR3 is CASKRSSSDQPQHF. In nucleotides, the CDR3 is TGTGCCAGCAAGCGGTCCTCCAGTGATCAGCCCCAGCATTTT.

Turning to this clone: Germline is not matched at one junction end, which may reflect a read error. The rearrangement links TRBV7-2 to TRBJ2-7; D gene ambiguous. This CDR3 has 12 amino acids. In germline, CDR1 is SGHTA, CDR2 FQGNSA. The CDR3 DNA reads TGTGCCAGCAGCTTAGACGAGTTGGTCCCGAGCTTC. Its protein product is CASSLDELVPSF.

The gene calls are TRBV29-1 and TRBJ2-1; 8 bases fit TRBD2. Germline V CDR1 and CDR2: SQVTM, ANQGSEA. CDR3 size: 14 residues. J lost 4 bases, V lost 6 bases, and 8 bases had no gene match. CDR3 protein: CSVALLAEYNEQFF. DNA of the CDR3: TGCAGCGTCGCCCTACTAGCGGAGTACAATGAGCAGTTCTTC.

The sample holds one count of this clone. The V and J genes are TRBV28 and TRBJ1-1, with D perhaps matching TRBD1 (5 bases). Trimming removed 6 bases at V and 0 bases at J, with 11 bases between. CDR3 length: 14 residues. The germline CDR1 and CDR2 sequences are MDHEN and SYDVKM. CDR3 residues: CASRRAGLNTEAFF. Here the CDR3 DNA reads TGTGCCAGCAGGAGAGCAGGGCTGAACACTGAAGCTTTCTTT.

The CDR3 DNA follows: TGTGCCAGCAGTTTTTTCGCTAGCGGGAGTTATGAGCAGTTCTTC. This gives the protein CASSFFASGSYEQFF. The J gene is TRBJ2-1, the V gene TRBV27, with 10 bases identical to TRBD2. The germline gives CDR1 MNHEY, CDR2 SMNVEV (reference sequence). J lost 8 bases, V lost 3 bases, and 7 bases had no gene match. This CDR3 contains 15 residues.

This sequence joins TRBV5-1 and TRBJ2-3; 10 positions match TRBD2. Germline V gene data show CDR1 as SGHRS and CDR2 as YFSETQ. This CDR3 is built from 15 residues. Trimming removed 4 bases from V and 4 bases from J; junction bases left unmatched: 6. Here the CDR3 reads CASSPRGLAADTQYF. CDR3 bases: TGCGCCAGCAGCCCGCGAGGACTAGCGGCAGATACGCAGTATTTT.

The chain has TRBV3-1 (or the pseudogene TRBV3-2) and TRBJ1-5; TRBD1 might be the D (5 bases). Germline assignment: CDR1 LGHDT and CDR2 YNNKEL (reference sequence). The CDR3 consists of 15 residues. V gave up 2 bases and J gave up 1 base, with 9 bases separating them. In DNA, the CDR3 is TGTGCCAGCAGCCAAACGGGGGACAGCAATCAGCCCCAGCATTTT. The encoded protein is CASSQTGDSNQPQHF.

The chain employs TRBV2 and TRBJ2-3; maybe TRBD2 (5 bases). CDR1 and CDR2 from the germline V gene are SNHLY and FYNNEI. The length of the CDR3 is 16 residues. V dropped 5 bases and J dropped 0 bases, with 15 bases sitting between them. The CDR3 here is CASSPRVGVSTDTQYF. For the CDR3, the DNA is TGTGCCAGCAGTCCAAGGGTGGGAGTTAGCACAGATACGCAGTATTTT.

This chain uses TRBV12-3 or TRBV12-4 with TRBJ2-1; D perhaps matches TRBD2 (5 bases). V was pared by 3 bases and J by 9 bases, with 12 bases between. The CDR3 is made up of 13 amino acids. The CDR3 here is CASSLSSSGEQFF. The CDR3 DNA reads as TGTGCCAGCAGTTTGTCTAGCTCGGGTGAGCAGTTCTTC.

The chain links TRBV14 to TRBJ1-2; 7 bases match TRBD1. This CDR3 region has 13 residues. The V segment lost 6 bases and the J segment 5 bases; nucleotides outside the gene matches: 6. Germline lookup yields CDR1 SGHDN and CDR2 FVKESK. CDR3 bases: TGTGCCAGCAGTCCCGGGACAGATTATGGCTACACCTTC. Translation gives CASSPGTDYGYTF. Filled out from reference TRBV14 and TRBJ1-2, the complete variable domain reads EAGVTQFPSHSVIEKGQTVTLRCDPISGHDNLYWYRRVMGKEIKFLLHFVKESKQDESGMPNNRFLAERTGGTYSTLKVQPAELEDSGVYFCASSPGTDYGYTFGSGTRLTVV.

The CDR3: CASSVGGRPQPGEQFF. CDR3 DNA: TGTGCCAGCAGCGTAGGCGGGCGTCCCCAACCGGGTGAGCAGTTCTTC. V is TRBV9 and J is TRBJ2-1; D perhaps matches TRBD2 (5 bases). The CDR3 spans 16 residues. V was trimmed by 0 bases and J by 9 bases, leaving 19 bases between them. Germline CDR1 is SGDLS and CDR2 is YYNGEE.

The gene calls are TRBV5-1 and TRBJ1-6; TRBD1 matches at 10 bases. The CDR3 contains 15 residues. Germline V gene lookup returns CDR1 SGHRS and CDR2 YFSETQ. Losses at the gene ends were 0 bases for V and 10 bases for J; bases not matched to a gene: 4. As DNA, the CDR3 is TGCGCCAGCAGCTTGGGGACAGGGGGGGGATCACCCCTCCACTTT. As protein: CASSLGTGGGSPLHF.

This clone has a handful of counts. The chain links TRBV5-6 to TRBJ2-7; 11 bases line up with TRBD2. The CDR3 has 14 residues. V was clipped by 4 bases and J by 9 bases; unmatched bases: 9. Germline V CDR1 and CDR2: SGHDT, YYEEEE. CDR3 sequence reads: CASSPGTSGVAQYF. For the CDR3, the DNA is TGTGCCAGCAGCCCCGGGACTAGCGGCGTCGCGCAGTACTTC. Variable domain in full (rest from reference TRBV5-6 and TRBJ2-7): DAGVTQSPTHLIKTRGQQVTLRCSPKSGHDTVSWYQQALGQGPQFIFQYYEEEERQRGNFPDRFSGHQFPNYSSELNVNALLLGDSALYLCASSPGTSGVAQYFGPGTRLTVT.

The genes are TRBV7-3 and TRBJ1-6; D is uncertain. This CDR3 is built from 16 residues. The germline V gene encodes CDR1 SGHTA and CDR2 FQGTGA. V lost 2 bases and J lost 0, with 8 bases in between. The CDR3 bases are TGTGCCAGCAGCTTATCCGGTAGCTCCTATAATTCACCCCTCCACTTT. Protein product: CASSLSGSSYNSPLHF. Full variable domain (remainder filled in from reference TRBV7-3 and TRBJ1-6): GAGVSQTPSNKVTEKGKYVELRCDPISGHTALYWYRQSLGQGPEFLIYFQGTGAADDSGLPNDRFFAVRPEGSVSTLKIQRTERGDSAVYLCASSLSGSSYNSPLHFGNGTRLTVT.

The J gene is TRBJ1-2, the V gene TRBV12-3 or TRBV12-4; D is unclear. This CDR3 comprises 13 residues. V shed 3 bases and J shed 2 bases, with 7 bases lying between them. The CDR3: CASSFQQNYGYTF. The CDR3 DNA sequence: TGTGCCAGCAGTTTTCAACAGAACTATGGCTACACCTTC.